These 21 T cell receptor beta chains originate from one sample sequenced in a study of ipilimumab plus nivolumab after autologous stem cell transplantation. Profiled with immunoSEQ multiplex PCR; TCRdb holds only in-frame clones, not every one. The data show roughly 45,000 clones, approximately 90% seen once. The sample in question was PBMCs, obtained in a trial of ipilimumab plus nivolumab as post-transplant consolidation. The receptors were gathered from a male donor with multiple myeloma.

The chain joins TRBV7-2 to TRBJ2-3; 15 nucleotides line up with TRBD2. The CDR3 is 18 residues long. Germline loops: CDR1 SGHTA, CDR2 FQGNSA. J was trimmed by 2 bases and V by 1 base; bases with no gene match: 4. The CDR3 DNA follows: TGTGCCAGCAGCTTAGGAGGACTAGCGGGGGGGGTCACAGATACGCAGTATTTT. Translation: CASSLGGLAGGVTDTQYF. Full variable domain (outside the CDR3, taken from reference TRBV7-2 and TRBJ2-3): GAGVSQSPSNKVTEKGKDVELRCDPISGHTALYWYRQSLGQGLEFLIYFQGNSAPDKSGLPSDRFSAERTGGSVSTLTIQRTQQEDSAVYLCASSLGGLAGGVTDTQYFGPGTRLTVL.

Note on this clone: An end of the junction differs from the germline gene, which may be a read error. The chain is built from TRBV29-1 and TRBJ2-2, with 13 positions matching TRBD2. Germline V lookup: CDR1 SQVTM, CDR2 ANQGSEA. The CDR3 is made up of 16 amino acids. This CDR3 is CSVAGTSGTNIGELFF. Here the CDR3 DNA reads TGCAGCGTCGCCGGGACTAGCGGGACGAACATCGGGGAGCTGTTTTTT.

The J gene is TRBJ2-6, the V gene TRBV11-1; TRBD1 or TRBD2 may be the D gene (5 bases each). Germline CDR1 reads SGHAT; CDR2 reads FQDESV (reference sequence). V lost 7 bases, J lost 1 base, and 11 bases lay in between. The CDR3 is 15 residues long. CDR3 residues: CASTNEGSGANVLTF. The CDR3 nucleotides read TGTGCCAGCACAAACGAGGGGTCTGGGGCCAACGTCCTGACTTTC. The full variable domain, in which reference TRBV11-1 and TRBJ2-6 provide the parts outside the CDR3, is EAEVAQSPRYKITEKSQAVAFWCDPISGHATLYWYRQILGQGPELLVQFQDESVVDDSQLPKDRFSAERLKGVDSTLKIQPAELGDSAMYLCASTNEGSGANVLTFGAGSRLTVL.

This clone was detected once. Relative to the germline gene, one junction end is altered; a read error may explain this. This sequence joins TRBV7-7 and TRBJ2-1; D is tentatively TRBD1 or TRBD2 (5 bases each). The germline V gene encodes CDR1 SSHAT and CDR2 FNYEAQ (reference sequence). This CDR3 has 18 amino acids. The CDR3 sequence: CASSLNPPGTSSYNEQFF. Written as DNA, the CDR3 is TGTGCTAGCAGCTTGAATCCCCCGGGGACGAGCTCCTACAATGAGCAGTTCTTC.

V and J are TRBV11-1 and TRBJ1-2; 11 nucleotides line up with TRBD1. V lost 5 bases to trimming and J lost 3 bases; unmatched junction nucleotides: 5. Germline values: CDR1 SGHAT, CDR2 FQDESV (reference sequence). The CDR3 is 15 amino acids. CDR3 in amino acids: CASSPGQGVYYGYTF. CDR3 sequence (DNA): TGTGCCAGCAGCCCGGGACAGGGGGTTTACTATGGCTACACCTTC.

J is TRBJ2-5 and V is TRBV28; the D is unclear. The CDR3 runs to 13 residues. Germline V CDR1 and CDR2: MDHEN, SYDVKM. V was cut by 2 bases and J by 5 bases, with 9 bases left in between. The CDR3 reads CASSLGSLETQYF. Here the CDR3 DNA reads TGTGCCAGCAGTTTAGGGTCTCTCGAGACCCAGTACTTC.

The chain has TRBV4-2 and TRBJ2-7; D may be TRBD2 (6 bases). Germline assignment: CDR1 LGHNA and CDR2 YNFKEQ. The V gene lost 4 bases and the J gene lost 0 bases, with 16 bases spanning the gap. The CDR3 is made up of 16 amino acids. CDR3 DNA sequence: TGTGCCAGCAGCCCGCGGTCTGACGGGAGCTCCTACGAGCAGTACTTC. This codes for CASSPRSDGSSYEQYF.

This sequence joins TRBV18 and TRBJ2-3; 8 bases match TRBD2. CDR1 is KGHSH, CDR2 LQKENI, per germline. This CDR3 is 16 amino acids long. The ends lost 2 bases at V and 2 bases at J; junction bases unmatched: 6. The CDR3 loop reads CASSPGLAGLTDTQYF. The CDR3 DNA reads TGTGCCAGCTCACCAGGCCTAGCGGGTCTCACAGATACGCAGTATTTT.

This chain connects TRBV4-1 to TRBJ1-2; unclear D gene. Germline V gene data show CDR1 as MGHRA and CDR2 as YSYEKL. Trimming took off 1 base at V and 0 bases at J, with 9 bases between the two ends. The CDR3 spans 15 residues. The chain's CDR3 is CASSQVSQSNYGYTF. The DNA for the CDR3 is TGCGCCAGCAGCCAAGTGAGCCAATCTAACTATGGCTACACCTTC.

The rearrangement uses TRBV27 and TRBJ1-4; the D is unclear. Per the germline V gene, CDR1 is MNHEY and CDR2 is SMNVEV (reference sequence). V was trimmed by 2 bases and J by 14 bases, leaving 24 bases between them. The CDR3 length is 16 residues. The CDR3 DNA reads as TGTGCCAGCAGTTTAAGCAGGCTTAATATTATGGTAAGTCTGTTTTTT. The encoded protein is CASSLSRLNIMVSLFF.

The chain couples TRBV5-4 to TRBJ2-1; TRBD2 agrees at 10 bases. This CDR3 has 15 amino acids. Germline V lookup: CDR1 SGHNT, CDR2 YYREEE (reference sequence). V gave up 4 bases and J gave up 5 bases; unmatched junction bases: 6. CDR3 coding DNA: TGTGCCAGCAGCCCCGGACTAGCGGAGCACAATGAGCAGTTCTTC. This encodes CASSPGLAEHNEQFF.

The CDR3 loop is CAWNLGKEKLFF. In DNA, the CDR3 is TGTGCCTGGAACCTGGGAAAGGAAAAACTGTTTTTT. The chain employs TRBV30 and TRBJ1-4; D is undetermined. The length of the CDR3 is 12 residues. V lost 4 bases to trimming and J lost 8 bases, with 11 bases between them. Germline CDR1 reads GTSNPN; CDR2 reads SVGIG (reference sequence).

The V gene is TRBV7-9, the J gene TRBJ2-2; D could derive from TRBD1 or TRBD2 (5 bases each). CDR3 size: 15 residues. Germline lookup yields CDR1 SEHNR and CDR2 FQNEAQ (reference sequence). V lost 5 bases to trimming and J lost 6 bases, with 16 bases between them. CDR3 sequence (DNA): TGTGCCAGCAGCCGAACGAGGGGCGGGCCCGGGGAGCTGTTTTTT. As protein: CASSRTRGGPGELFF.

The V call is TRBV4-3, the J call TRBJ2-7; 7 positions match TRBD1. CDR3 length equals 14 residues. The ends lost 3 bases at V and 6 bases at J; junction bases unmatched: 8. Germline V gives CDR1 LGHNA, CDR2 YSLEER. The CDR3 reads CASSHATGDREQYF. The DNA for the CDR3 is TGCGCCAGCAGCCACGCTACAGGGGACCGCGAGCAGTACTTC.

The chain has TRBV5-5 and TRBJ1-1; D remains ambiguous. The CDR3 has 15 residues. V was cut by 0 bases and J by 3 bases, with 12 bases left in between. Germline CDR1 reads SGHKS; CDR2 reads YYEKEE (reference sequence). CDR3 in DNA: TGTGCCAGCAGCTTGGCCCTCGTTGATTACACTGAAGCTTTCTTT. Protein product: CASSLALVDYTEAFF.

This clone was picked up a small number of times. J is TRBJ2-1 and V is TRBV7-3; 8 bases align to TRBD1. Germline lookup yields CDR1 SGHTA and CDR2 FQGTGA. The V gene end was trimmed by 1 base and the J gene end by 7 bases; junction bases not matched to a gene: 6. The CDR3 totals 15 residues. In DNA, the CDR3 is TGTGCCAGCAGCTTAAGCCAGGGGGCTACAAATGAGCAGTTCTTC. Its protein is CASSLSQGATNEQFF.

The V and J genes are TRBV30 and TRBJ1-1; D unresolved. V shed 8 bases and J shed 2 bases, with 12 bases lying between them. Germline CDR1 GTSNPN, CDR2 SVGIG (reference sequence). The CDR3 length is 12 residues. The CDR3: CAGGRLNTEAFF. CDR3 in DNA: TGTGCCGGAGGGAGGCTAAACACTGAAGCTTTCTTT. The entire variable domain, with the rest obtained from reference TRBV30 and TRBJ1-1, is as follows: SQTIHQWPATLVQPVGSPLSLECTVEGTSNPNLYWYRQAAGRGLQLLFYSVGIGQISSEVPQNLSASRPQDRQFILSSKKLLLSDSGFYLCAGGRLNTEAFFGQGTRLTVV.

This chain connects TRBV19 to TRBJ1-4; TRBD1 aligns across 9 bases. CDR1 is LNHDA, CDR2 SQIVND, per germline (reference sequence). This CDR3 region has 14 residues. V lost 5 bases to trimming and J lost 7 bases; unmatched junction nucleotides: 5. In nucleotides, the CDR3 is TGTGCCAGTAGTCTCCCGGACAGGGGTGAAAAACTGTTTTTT. Its translation is CASSLPDRGEKLFF.

The chain recombines TRBV18 with TRBJ2-6; unclear D gene. The ends were cut back, 2 bases at V and 0 bases at J, with 8 bases in the middle. The CDR3 extends over 16 amino acids. The germline CDR1 and CDR2 sequences are KGHSH and LQKENI. In DNA form, the CDR3 reads TGTGCCAGCTCACCAGGTGTCCGCTCTGGGGCCAACGTCCTGACTTTC. Its protein product is CASSPGVRSGANVLTF.

This chain uses TRBV9 with TRBJ2-7; 8 bases are a match to TRBD2. Looked up from germline, CDR1 is SGDLS and CDR2 is YYNGEE. V lost 0 bases, J lost 5 bases, and 10 bases stayed unmatched. CDR3 length: 16 residues. CDR3 DNA: TGTGCCAGCAGCGTAGCCGGGATAGCGGGATCCCACGAGCAGTACTTC. Translating it yields CASSVAGIAGSHEQYF.

This clone showed up just once. The chain couples TRBV28 to TRBJ2-6, with D perhaps TRBD1 (6 bases). V was pared by 7 bases and J by 0 bases, with 16 bases between. This CDR3 has 17 residues. Per the germline V gene, CDR1 is MDHEN and CDR2 is SYDVKM. The CDR3: CASTTTGVSSGANVLTF. DNA of the CDR3: TGTGCCAGCACCACGACAGGCGTAAGCTCTGGGGCCAACGTCCTGACTTTC.